The 8 T cell receptor beta chains listed next were all sequenced from one sample in a study of STAT5B mutations in CD4+ large granular lymphocyte leukemia. The data were produced by immunoSEQ multiplex PCR, yet TCRdb's version contains in-frame clones alone and is incomplete. The repertoire has around 50,000 clones, approximately 83% of them found once; the top ten carry more than 0.35%. Sequencing used CD4+ T cells from blood buffy coats. These receptor sequences come from a human donor in good health.

This clone was detected only once. The chain has TRBV29-1 and TRBJ2-1, with D perhaps TRBD2 (5 bases). V was pared by 6 bases and J by 0 bases, with 12 bases between. The CDR3 length is 14 residues. Germline loops: CDR1 SQVTM, CDR2 ANQGSEA. The CDR3: CSVSRVSSYNEQFF. The CDR3 DNA sequence: TGCAGCGTCTCGCGGGTAAGCTCCTACAATGAGCAGTTCTTC.

This sequence joins TRBV19 and TRBJ2-1; D is possibly TRBD2 (6 bases). The CDR3 is 17 amino acids. Trimming stripped 2 bases from V and 9 bases from J, with 23 bases between. The V gene's germline CDR1 is LNHDA and CDR2 SQIVND (reference sequence). In DNA, the CDR3 is TGTGCCAGTAGTATACGAGTGCGGGATGGGTTACAAAGTGAGCAGTTCTTC. This encodes CASSIRVRDGLQSEQFF.

The genes are TRBV23-1 and TRBJ1-1, with D hard to call. TRBV23-1 qualifies as an ORF whose function is uncertain. This CDR3 comprises 14 residues. The V end was cut by 4 bases, the J end by 0 bases, with 9 bases between. CDR3 nucleotides: TGCGCCAGCAGTCGGTTGAGGCTGAACACTGAAGCTTTCTTT. It specifies CASSRLRLNTEAFF.

The chain couples TRBV9 to TRBJ1-5, with D hard to call. This CDR3 is 14 amino acids long. CDR1 SGDLS and CDR2 YYNGEE come from the germline V gene. V was shortened by 1 base and J by 5 bases, with 10 bases between the two germline ends. CDR3 DNA sequence: TGTGCCAGCAGCGTATCGGACGGGCATCAGCCCCAGCATTTT. Translating gives CASSVSDGHQPQHF.

V usage is TRBV4-2 and J usage is TRBJ1-2; D may be TRBD1 (6 bases). Germline CDR1 is LGHNA and CDR2 is YNFKEQ. This CDR3 has 16 residues. Trimming took 6 bases from V and 4 from J, leaving 21 bases between them. CDR3 bases: TGTGCCAGCAGTCGACAGGTGCAGAGCGGGTTCTATGGCTACACCTTC. Translating gives CASSRQVQSGFYGYTF.

The chain has TRBV7-6 and TRBJ2-7, with 7 bases fitting TRBD1. This CDR3 is 18 amino acids long. Per the germline V gene, CDR1 is SGHVS and CDR2 is FNYEAQ. Unmatched junction bases numbered 18, after V lost 2 bases and J lost 5 bases. The CDR3 DNA is TGTGCCAGCAGCTTACGCTTCTCGGATAGGACAGGCCATAACGAGCAGTACTTC. It translates to CASSLRFSDRTGHNEQYF.

The V gene is TRBV7-7, the J gene TRBJ2-2; TRBD1 agrees at 7 bases. The CDR3 is made up of 16 amino acids. V gave up 1 base and J gave up 4 bases; unmatched junction bases: 6. Germline CDR1 is SSHAT and CDR2 is FNYEAQ (reference sequence). As DNA, the CDR3 is TGTGCCAGCAGCTTAGGGGTTAAGGGGGCCACCGGGGAGCTGTTTTTT. It codes for CASSLGVKGATGELFF.

A single count supports this clone. The rearrangement joins TRBV7-9 to TRBJ2-1; D possibly corresponds to TRBD2 (7 bases). V lost 5 bases and J 10 bases, leaving 18 bases between the germline ends. Germline CDR1 is SEHNR and CDR2 is FQNEAQ (reference sequence). This CDR3 region has 14 residues. CDR3 amino acids: CASSRLGGVWEQFF. For the CDR3, the DNA is TGTGCCAGCAGCCGACTAGGGGGGGTATGGGAGCAGTTCTTC.